The clone carrying this T cell receptor (beta chain) was picked up a small number of times. This record belongs to a study of blood T cell repertoires in COVID-19. Study information: Sites in the United States, Italy and Spain provided acute and convalescent COVID-19 samples. T cells, B-cell-depleted T cells, or PBMCs supplied cDNA or gDNA.

In the original processing: Estimation of nucleated cell counts relied on the amplification of reference gene primers. The method was immunoSEQ multiplex PCR; TCRdb's version includes in-frame clones alone and lacks a portion of them. The V and J calls and the clone size are those of that table, but D and trimming were determined from the DNA. In the table there are 150,000 to 200,000 clones, roughly 88% of which are singletons. Seattle patient enrollment occurred during active infection, with longitudinal follow-up thereafter. The clonotype originates from a woman aged 40 to 55 with COVID-19, enrolled during active disease. The sample taken for sequencing was peripheral blood.

Here the CDR3 reads CASSLVGGYQAQHF. In nucleotides, the CDR3 is TGTGCCAGCAGCTTAGTTGGGGGGTACCAAGCCCAGCATTTT. The chain uses TRBV7-2 and TRBJ1-5; D may be TRBD1 (5 bases). V lost 1 base to trimming and J lost 11 bases, with 15 bases between them. The length of the CDR3 is 14 residues. From germline, CDR1 is SGHTA and CDR2 FQGNSA.